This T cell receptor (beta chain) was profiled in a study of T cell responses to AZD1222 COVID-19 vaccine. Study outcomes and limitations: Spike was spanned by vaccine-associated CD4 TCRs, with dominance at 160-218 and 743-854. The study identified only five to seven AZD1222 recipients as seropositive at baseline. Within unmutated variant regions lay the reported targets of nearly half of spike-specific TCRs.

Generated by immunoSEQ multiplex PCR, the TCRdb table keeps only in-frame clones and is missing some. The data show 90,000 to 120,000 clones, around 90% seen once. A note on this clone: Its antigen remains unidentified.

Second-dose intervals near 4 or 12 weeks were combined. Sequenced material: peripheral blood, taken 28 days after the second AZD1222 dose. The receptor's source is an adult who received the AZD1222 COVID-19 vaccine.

CDR3 protein: CASSHPNTEAFF. CDR3 nucleotide sequence: TGTGCCAGCAGTCACCCCAACACTGAAGCTTTCTTT. This chain joins TRBV28 and TRBJ1-1, with unresolved D. CDR1 MDHEN and CDR2 SYDVKM come from the germline V gene. The germline V and J ends were trimmed by 5 bases and 2 bases, with 6 bases remaining between them. CDR3 length: 12 residues.